This T cell receptor (beta chain) was obtained from a study of graft-versus-host responses after intestinal transplantation. About the research overall: Anti-thymocyte globulin induction was given to all recipients, followed by tacrolimus and steroids for around three years.

Method: immunoSEQ multiplex PCR; TCRdb's copy keeps in-frame clones and lacks some. Seen here are some 18,000 clones, 82% observed once, and the top ten hold less than 2%. V shed 5 bases and J shed 0 bases, with 8 bases lying between them. This CDR3 contains 13 residues. CDR1 and CDR2 from the germline V gene are MNHEY and SVGAGI. J is TRBJ2-7 and V is TRBV6-5; TRBD1 might be the D (5 bases). This TCR was sampled from a human patient who received an intestinal transplant, so some T cells may come from the graft donor. The sample here was PBMCs, taken 14 days after transplant. For the CDR3, the DNA is TGTGCCAGCAGTCACGACAGCTCCTACGAGCAGTACTTC. Protein: CASSHDSSYEQYF.